This TCR beta chain was observed in a study of identical twins. Details on this clonotype: Its matching antigen is unknown.

Study outcomes and limitations: Models predicted too little out-of-frame TCR alpha sharing in monozygotic twins.

The CDR3 sequence is 13 residues long. The ends were cut back, 4 bases at V and 9 bases at J, with 16 bases in the middle. Germline CDR1 LGHDT, CDR2 YNNKEL (reference sequence). Addition of a universal primer site occurred through template switching, and cDNA carried unique molecular identifiers. TCRdb itself ran the 5' RACE reads through MiXCR, one entry per CDR3 protein. The data hold about 460,000 distinct CDR3 sequences, with 11% to 15% observed a single time. This same sample was also part of a study on yellow fever vaccine responses in identical twins.

The genes are TRBV3-1 and TRBJ2-7; perhaps TRBD1 as D (7 bases). The TCR sequence derives from a woman between 18 and 29 years old in good health. The sequenced material came from CD4+ T cells sorted from blood. In DNA form, the CDR3 reads TGTGCCAGCAGCCCCGGCAGGGGGGCTGTGCAGTACTTC. As protein: CASSPGRGAVQYF.